This TCR beta chain was retrieved from a study of cytomegalovirus exposure and HLA in healthy donors. Germline V gives CDR1 ENHRY, CDR2 SYGVKD. Trimming cost V 3 bases and J 7 bases; bases outside gene matches: 6. This CDR3 has 14 residues. Study-wide findings and caveats: Later analysis suggested links between common viral pathogens and several top significant clusters.

The PCR employed 60 Vbeta primers together with 13 Jbeta primers. Using immunoSEQ multiplex PCR, the repertoire was profiled, and TCRdb retains in-frame clones only, with some absent. Of 130,000 to 150,000 clones listed, 55% to 80% are singletons. About this clone: Its antigen remains unidentified.

The origin of this receptor is a human donor in good health. The sequenced material came from PBMCs. This chain links TRBV10-3 with TRBJ1-5; 7 bases are shared with TRBD1. CDR3 residues: CAISDDREEQPQHF. The CDR3 DNA reads TGTGCCATCAGTGATGACAGGGAAGAACAGCCCCAGCATTTT.